This passage covers 12 T cell receptor beta chains from one sample sequenced in a study of blood T cell repertoires in COVID-19. Assay: immunoSEQ multiplex PCR; the TCRdb copy retains only in-frame clones and omits some. The sample has around 100,000 clones, over 80% seen once; the top ten hold 0.7% to 0.85%. The sample taken for sequencing was peripheral blood. The receptors derive from a woman between 70 and 85 years old with acute or convalescent COVID-19.

V usage is TRBV12-5 and J usage is TRBJ1-1, with 8 bases identical to TRBD1. This CDR3 is 14 amino acids long. Looked up from germline, CDR1 is LGHNT and CDR2 is FRNRAP. The ends lost 1 base at V and 3 bases at J; junction bases unmatched: 1. The CDR3 loop is CASGLGQGYTEAFF. For the CDR3, the DNA is TGTGCTAGTGGTTTGGGACAGGGGTACACTGAAGCTTTCTTT.

The chain employs TRBV19 and TRBJ2-1; the D gene is possibly TRBD1 (6 bases). The V and J ends lost 4 bases and 1 base respectively, with 8 bases between them. Germline lookup yields CDR1 LNHDA and CDR2 SQIVND (reference sequence). The CDR3 runs 14 residues. The CDR3 loop is CASSNTGSYNEQFF. The CDR3, as DNA: TGTGCCAGTAGTAATACAGGGTCCTACAATGAGCAGTTCTTC.

The chain joins TRBV10-3 to TRBJ2-1; 7 bases line up with TRBD2. Per germline, CDR1 ENHRY and CDR2 SYGVKD. This CDR3 is built from 14 residues. Unmatched junction bases numbered 6, after V lost 3 bases and J lost 7 bases. The CDR3: CAISDKGAGNEQFF. Here the CDR3 DNA reads TGTGCCATCAGTGACAAGGGAGCGGGGAATGAGCAGTTCTTC.

The chain couples TRBV28 to TRBJ1-1; 8 nucleotides match TRBD1. The CDR3 spans 15 residues. Germline V CDR1 and CDR2: MDHEN, SYDVKM. V was pared by 11 bases and J by 5 bases, with 16 bases of the junction left unmatched. This CDR3 reads CAGGQGIATGTEAFF. CDR3 coding DNA: TGTGCCGGAGGACAGGGTATCGCTACTGGGACTGAAGCTTTCTTT.

CDR3 sequence (DNA): TGTGCCAGCAGTCTGACAGAAACCAACACTGAAGCTTTCTTT. Translated, it gives CASSLTETNTEAFF. The rearrangement joins TRBV27 to TRBJ1-1, with D perhaps matching TRBD1 (5 bases). The CDR3 is 14 amino acids. Looked up from germline, CDR1 is MNHEY and CDR2 is SMNVEV (reference sequence). The V and J ends lost 5 bases and 2 bases respectively, with 12 bases between them.

This chain connects TRBV5-5 to TRBJ2-7; D call uncertain. Looked up from germline, CDR1 is SGHKS and CDR2 is YYEKEE (reference sequence). This CDR3 comprises 15 residues. Trimming stripped 1 base from V and 2 bases from J, with 13 bases between. CDR3 sequence reads: CASSLLLSRPYEQYF. The CDR3 coding sequence is TGTGCCAGCAGCTTGTTGCTATCCAGGCCCTACGAGCAGTACTTC.

V is TRBV11-3 and J is TRBJ2-1; tentative D call: TRBD1 (6 bases). The germline V gene encodes CDR1 SGHNT and CDR2 YENEEA. The ends were cut back, 4 bases at V and 6 bases at J, with 16 bases in the middle. The CDR3 has 15 amino acids. The DNA for the CDR3 is TGTGCCAGCAGCTCAGGGGTAAGCGTTGGCAATGAGCAGTTCTTC. Encoded protein: CASSSGVSVGNEQFF.

The chain couples TRBV5-6 to TRBJ2-3, with 12 bases aligning to TRBD2. This CDR3 has 15 residues. Trimming cost V 0 bases and J 8 bases; bases outside gene matches: 4. Germline loops: CDR1 SGHDT, CDR2 YYEEEE. The CDR3 region has the DNA TGTGCCAGCAGCTTGGTGACTAGCGGGAGTATTACGCAGTATTTT. It specifies CASSLVTSGSITQYF.

The rearrangement uses TRBV5-1 and TRBJ2-1, with D tentatively TRBD2 (5 bases). This CDR3 comprises 15 residues. Trimming removed 1 base at V and 3 bases at J, with 11 bases between. Germline loops: CDR1 SGHRS, CDR2 YFSETQ. The CDR3 here is CASSLRSGRYNEQFF. CDR3 in DNA: TGCGCCAGCAGCTTGAGGAGCGGCCGCTACAATGAGCAGTTCTTC.

A single count supports this clone. The chain links TRBV5-4 to TRBJ2-7, with TRBD2 matching over 12 bases. Per germline, CDR1 SGHNT and CDR2 YYREEE (reference sequence). There are 15 residues in the CDR3. Trimming took 5 bases from V and 6 from J; bases not matched to a gene: 9. CDR3 nucleotides: TGTGCCAGCAGACCGCAAACTAGCGGGGGGAGCGAGCAGTACTTC. Its protein product is CASRPQTSGGSEQYF.

The chain joins TRBV5-1 to TRBJ2-2, with TRBD2 matching over 12 bases. J was trimmed by 6 bases and V by 7 bases; bases with no gene match: 16. This CDR3 has 18 residues. Germline V lookup: CDR1 SGHRS, CDR2 YFSETQ. CDR3 in DNA: TGCGCCAGCGCTCCGACTAGCGGGAGTTTTTCAGGATCCGGGGAGCTGTTTTTT. It yields the protein CASAPTSGSFSGSGELFF.

The V gene is TRBV5-8, the J gene TRBJ2-7; TRBD2 matches at 7 bases. Losses at the gene ends were 0 bases for V and 6 bases for J; bases not matched to a gene: 6. The CDR3 is made up of 14 amino acids. Germline CDR1 reads SGHTS; CDR2 reads YDEGEE. Here the CDR3 reads CASSLGGTISEQYF. CDR3 nucleotides: TGTGCCAGCAGCTTGGGGGGGACTATTAGCGAGCAGTACTTC.